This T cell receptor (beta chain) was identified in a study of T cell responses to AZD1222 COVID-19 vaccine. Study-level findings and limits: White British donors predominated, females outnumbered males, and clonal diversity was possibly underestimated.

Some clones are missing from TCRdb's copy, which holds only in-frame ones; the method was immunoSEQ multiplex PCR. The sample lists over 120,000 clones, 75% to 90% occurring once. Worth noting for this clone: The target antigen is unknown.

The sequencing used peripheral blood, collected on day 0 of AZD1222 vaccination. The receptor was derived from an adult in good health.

CDR3 nucleotide sequence: TGTGCCAGCAGCCGCCTGGGACAAGGGACAGATACGCAGTATTTT. Translation: CASSRLGQGTDTQYF. The gene calls are TRBV7-9 and TRBJ2-3; the D gene is possibly TRBD1 (6 bases). The CDR3 sequence is 15 residues long. Germline CDR1 and CDR2: SEHNR and FQNEAQ (reference sequence). V shed 5 bases and J shed 3 bases, with 15 bases lying between them.